This T cell receptor (beta chain) was recovered during a study of shared clonotypes between healthy human individuals. Study-level background: Three plates each covered CD4 naive and memory; CD8 naive two, CD8 memory one.

This CDR3 spans 14 amino acids. V shed 5 bases and J 7 bases; nucleotides not matched to a gene: 6. Germline V gives CDR1 MNHEY, CDR2 SVGAGI. Sequenced by immunoSEQ multiplex PCR; TCRdb stores in-frame clones only, minus some. In the table there are roughly 2.6 million clones, roughly 92% of which are singletons. This clone is a singleton in its sample. Sequences were obtained from naive CD4+ T cells sorted from blood. Subset defined: CD45RA+ positively selected. This rearrangement joins TRBV6-5 to TRBJ2-2; 8 bases are a match to TRBD1. The TCR sequence derives from a man younger than 30 in good health. DNA for the CDR3: TGTGCCAGCAGTGGACAGGGTCGCGGCGGGGAGCTGTTTTTT. This sequence encodes CASSGQGRGGELFF.